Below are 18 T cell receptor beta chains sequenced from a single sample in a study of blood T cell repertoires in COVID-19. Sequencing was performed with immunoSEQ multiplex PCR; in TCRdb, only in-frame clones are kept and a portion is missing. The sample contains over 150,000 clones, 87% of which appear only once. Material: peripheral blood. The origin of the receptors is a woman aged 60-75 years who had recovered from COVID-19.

CDR3 amino acids: CASSSQGINNSPLHF. The DNA of the CDR3 is TGTGCCAGCAGCAGTCAGGGTATCAATAATTCACCCCTCCACTTT. This chain uses TRBV7-9 with TRBJ1-6, with D maybe TRBD1 (5 bases). V lost 5 bases and J lost 5, with 13 bases in between. CDR3 length: 15 residues. Germline CDR1 is SEHNR and CDR2 is FQNEAQ (reference sequence).

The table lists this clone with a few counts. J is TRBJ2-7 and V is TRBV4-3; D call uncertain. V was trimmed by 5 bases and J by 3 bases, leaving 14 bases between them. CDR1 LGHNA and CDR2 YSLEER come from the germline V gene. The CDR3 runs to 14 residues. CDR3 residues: CASSTMRHDYEQYF. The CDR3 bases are TGCGCCAGCAGCACGATGCGGCATGACTACGAGCAGTACTTC.

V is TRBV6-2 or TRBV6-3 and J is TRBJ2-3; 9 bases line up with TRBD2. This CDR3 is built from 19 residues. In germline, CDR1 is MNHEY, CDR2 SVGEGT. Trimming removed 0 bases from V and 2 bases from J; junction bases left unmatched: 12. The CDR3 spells CASSYSVGLAGPITDTQYF. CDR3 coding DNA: TGTGCCAGCAGTTACTCGGTAGGGCTAGCGGGGCCAATCACAGATACGCAGTATTTT.

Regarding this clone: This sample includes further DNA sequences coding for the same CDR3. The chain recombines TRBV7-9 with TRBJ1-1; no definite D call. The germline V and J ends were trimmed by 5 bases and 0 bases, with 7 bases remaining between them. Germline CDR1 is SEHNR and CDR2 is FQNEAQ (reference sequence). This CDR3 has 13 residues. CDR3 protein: CASSLDMNTEAFF. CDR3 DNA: TGTGCCAGCAGCCTCGACATGAACACTGAAGCTTTCTTT.

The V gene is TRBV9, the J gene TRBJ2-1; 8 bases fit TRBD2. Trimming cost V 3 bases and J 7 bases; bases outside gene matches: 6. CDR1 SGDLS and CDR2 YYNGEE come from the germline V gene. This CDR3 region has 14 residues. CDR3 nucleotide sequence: TGTGCCAGCAGCGATTCCCGGGGGGGGAATGAGCAGTTCTTC. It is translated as CASSDSRGGNEQFF. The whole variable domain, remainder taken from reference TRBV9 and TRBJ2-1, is DSGVTQTPKHLITATGQRVTLRCSPRSGDLSVYWYQQSLDQGLQFLIQYYNGEERAKGNILERFSAQQFPDLHSELNLSSLELGDSALYFCASSDSRGGNEQFFGPGTRLTVL.

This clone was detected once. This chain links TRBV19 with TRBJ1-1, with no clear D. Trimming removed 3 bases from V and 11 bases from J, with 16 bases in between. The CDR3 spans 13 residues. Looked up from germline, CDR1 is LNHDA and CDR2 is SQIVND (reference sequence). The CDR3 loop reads CASSMRSLRRAFF. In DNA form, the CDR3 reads TGTGCCAGTAGTATGAGGAGCCTGCGTAGGGCTTTCTTT. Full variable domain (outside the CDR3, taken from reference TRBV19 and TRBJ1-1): DGGITQSPKYLFRKEGQNVTLSCEQNLNHDAMYWYRQDPGQGLRLIYYSQIVNDFQKGDIAEGYSVSREKKESFPLTVTSAQKNPTAFYLCASSMRSLRRAFFGQGTRLTVV.

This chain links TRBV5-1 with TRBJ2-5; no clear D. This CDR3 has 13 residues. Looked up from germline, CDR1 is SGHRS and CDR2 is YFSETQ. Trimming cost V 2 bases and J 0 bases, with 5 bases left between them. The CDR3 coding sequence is TGCGCCAGCAGCTTAAACTACCAAGAGACCCAGTACTTC. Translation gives CASSLNYQETQYF.

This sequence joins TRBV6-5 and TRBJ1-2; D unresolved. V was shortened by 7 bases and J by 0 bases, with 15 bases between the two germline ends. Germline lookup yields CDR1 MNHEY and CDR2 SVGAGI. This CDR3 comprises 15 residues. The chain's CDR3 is CASTPGSVANYGYTF. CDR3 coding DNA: TGTGCCAGCACTCCGGGTTCCGTGGCTAACTATGGCTACACCTTC.

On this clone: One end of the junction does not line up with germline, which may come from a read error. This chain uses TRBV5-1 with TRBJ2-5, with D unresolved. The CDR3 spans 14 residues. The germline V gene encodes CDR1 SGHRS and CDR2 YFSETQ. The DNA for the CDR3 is TGCGCCAGCAGCTTGTTTGGTAGCCAAGAGCCCCAGTACTTC. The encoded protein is CASSLFGSQEPQYF. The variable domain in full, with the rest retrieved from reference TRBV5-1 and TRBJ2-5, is KAGVTQTPRYLIKTRGQQVTLSCSPISGHRSVSWYQQTPGQGLQFLFEYFSETQRNKGNFPGRFSGRQFSNSRSEMNVSTLELGDSALYLCASSLFGSQEPQYFGPGTRLLVL.

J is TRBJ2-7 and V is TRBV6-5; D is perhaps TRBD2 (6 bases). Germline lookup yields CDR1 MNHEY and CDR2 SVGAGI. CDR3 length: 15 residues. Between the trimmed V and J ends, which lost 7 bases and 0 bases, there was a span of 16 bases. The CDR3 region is CASNRYGGPSYEQYF. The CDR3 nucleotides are TGTGCCAGCAATCGTTACGGGGGTCCCTCCTACGAGCAGTACTTC.

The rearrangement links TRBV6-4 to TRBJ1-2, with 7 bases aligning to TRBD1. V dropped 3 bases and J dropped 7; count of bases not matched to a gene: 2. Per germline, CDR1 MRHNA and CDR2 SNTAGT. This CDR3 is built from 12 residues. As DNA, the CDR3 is TGTGCCAGCAGTGATTCAGGGGGTGGCTACACCTTC. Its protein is CASSDSGGGYTF.

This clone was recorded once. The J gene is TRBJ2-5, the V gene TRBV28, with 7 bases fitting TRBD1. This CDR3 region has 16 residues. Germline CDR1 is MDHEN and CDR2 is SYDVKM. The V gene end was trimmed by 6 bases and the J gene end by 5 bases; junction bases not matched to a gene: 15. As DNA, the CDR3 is TGTGCCAGCAGGCTAGACGGGACAGCGTTCGGTGAGACCCAGTACTTC. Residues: CASRLDGTAFGETQYF.

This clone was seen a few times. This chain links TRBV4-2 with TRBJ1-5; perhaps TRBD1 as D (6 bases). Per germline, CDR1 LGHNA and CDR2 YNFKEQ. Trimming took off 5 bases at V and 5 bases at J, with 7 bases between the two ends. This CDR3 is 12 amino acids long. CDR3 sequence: CASSEGDQPQHF. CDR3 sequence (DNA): TGTGCCAGCAGCGAGGGGGATCAGCCCCAGCATTTT.

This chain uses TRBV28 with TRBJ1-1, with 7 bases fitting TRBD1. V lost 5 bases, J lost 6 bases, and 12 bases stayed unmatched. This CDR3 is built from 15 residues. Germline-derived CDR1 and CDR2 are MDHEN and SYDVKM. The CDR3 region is CASSPVMRGLAEAFF. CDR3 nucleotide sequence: TGTGCCAGCAGTCCCGTTATGAGGGGGCTAGCTGAAGCTTTCTTT. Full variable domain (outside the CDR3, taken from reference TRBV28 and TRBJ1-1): DVKVTQSSRYLVKRTGEKVFLECVQDMDHENMFWYRQDPGLGLRLIYFSYDVKMKEKGDIPEGYSVSREKKERFSLILESASTNQTSMYLCASSPVMRGLAEAFFGQGTRLTVV.

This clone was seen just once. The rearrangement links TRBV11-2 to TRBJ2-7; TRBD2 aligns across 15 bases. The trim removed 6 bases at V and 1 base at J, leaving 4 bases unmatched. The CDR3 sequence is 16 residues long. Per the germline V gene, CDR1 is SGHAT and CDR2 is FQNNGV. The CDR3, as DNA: TGTGCCAGCAGTTTGGGACTAGCGGGGGGTTCCTACGAGCAGTACTTC. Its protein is CASSLGLAGGSYEQYF.

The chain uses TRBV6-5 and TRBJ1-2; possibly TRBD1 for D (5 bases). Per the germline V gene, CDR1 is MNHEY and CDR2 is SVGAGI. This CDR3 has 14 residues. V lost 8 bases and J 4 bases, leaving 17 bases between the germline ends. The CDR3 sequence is CASRSGGIIYGYTF. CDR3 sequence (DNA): TGTGCCAGCCGCAGCGGGGGGATTATCTATGGCTACACCTTC.

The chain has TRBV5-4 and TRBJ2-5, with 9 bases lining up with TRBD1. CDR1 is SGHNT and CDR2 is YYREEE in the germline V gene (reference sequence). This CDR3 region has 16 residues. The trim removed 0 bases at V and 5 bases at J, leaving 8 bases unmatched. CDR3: CASSLDQTGGRETQYF. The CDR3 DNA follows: TGTGCCAGCAGCTTGGACCAGACAGGGGGGAGGGAGACCCAGTACTTC. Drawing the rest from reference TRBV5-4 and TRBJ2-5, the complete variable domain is ETGVTQSPTHLIKTRGQQVTLRCSSQSGHNTVSWYQQALGQGPQFIFQYYREEENGRGNFPPRFSGLQFPNYSSELNVNALELDDSALYLCASSLDQTGGRETQYFGPGTRLLVL.

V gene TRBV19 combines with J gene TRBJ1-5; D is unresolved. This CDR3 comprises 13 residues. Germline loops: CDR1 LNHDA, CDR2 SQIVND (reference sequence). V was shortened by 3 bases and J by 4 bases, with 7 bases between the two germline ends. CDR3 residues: CASSISVNQPQHF. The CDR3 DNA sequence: TGTGCCAGTAGTATTTCGGTTAATCAGCCCCAGCATTTT.